This T cell receptor (beta chain) was retrieved from a study of lymphopenia after photon versus proton radiotherapy (dated by TCRdb to the late 2010s). With respect to the entire study: Photon and proton radiation therapy were compared by the study for their immunological effects in patients with gastrointestinal tumors who developed high-grade lymphopenia. A cohort of around 20 patients with gastrointestinal tumors who received either photon or proton therapy and subsequently developed lymphopenia was included. The study was designed to characterize how the impact on the immune system differs between the two radiation modalities. Paper-wide results and their limitations: The survival association was assessed only in patients who died, and the authors presented better survival with proton therapy as a possibility rather than a demonstrated result. Among patients across the cohort who died, overall survival time showed an inverse correlation with a larger post-nadir drop in TCR diversity. After the lymphocyte count nadir, oligoclonal expansion, especially of CD8+ Temra cells, was observed in photon-treated repertoires, and the drop in diversity was driven by this expansion. Proton-treated patients stayed relatively stable during treatment, while photon-treated patients lost naive T cells and TCR diversity and gained effector/memory populations.

The library was generated by the immunoSEQ multiplex PCR assay. Alongside multiparametric flow cytometry, deep sequencing of rearranged TCR beta loci was used to profile the T cell repertoires. The clones in this table, taken by TCRdb from immuneACCESS, are in-frame only. Not every clone is retained; where verified, under half of the shortfall comes from an unresolved V gene, and the cause of the rest is unknown. Within this sample are approximately 170,000 clones, with less than 90% of them counted one time only. Around 4.6% of the sample rests with the top ten. Note on this clone: There is no known antigen for this receptor. Per-base quality was not reported, and no clone a single base away is much larger than it.

Including cysteine and phenylalanine, the CDR3 has 14 amino acids. Only the CDR3 region is kept as DNA, spanning 42 bases read in frame from base 1. Cut back by 6 bases and 4 bases, the V and J ends lie 15 bases apart. The germline V gene gives CDR1 as SNHLY and CDR2 as FYNNEI. The chain is assembled from TRBV2 and TRBJ1-1, and perhaps TRBD1 as D gene, on 6 matching bases. The input for sequencing was peripheral blood, taken from a patient treated with photon-based radiotherapy. The sequence came from a middle-aged man with gastric cancer. At the DNA level, the sequence is TGTGCCAGCAGGGAGGGGGATCGAAGCACTGAAGCTTTCTTT. This yields the protein CASREGDRSTEAFF. Outside the CDR3, residues come from the reference TRBV2 and TRBJ1-1 proteins, so the full variable domain is: EPEVTQTPSHQVTQMGQEVILRCVPISNHLYFYWYRQILGQKVEFLVSFYNNEISEKSEIFDDQFSVERPDGSNFTLKIRSTKLEDSAMYFCASREGDRSTEAFFGQGTRLTVV.